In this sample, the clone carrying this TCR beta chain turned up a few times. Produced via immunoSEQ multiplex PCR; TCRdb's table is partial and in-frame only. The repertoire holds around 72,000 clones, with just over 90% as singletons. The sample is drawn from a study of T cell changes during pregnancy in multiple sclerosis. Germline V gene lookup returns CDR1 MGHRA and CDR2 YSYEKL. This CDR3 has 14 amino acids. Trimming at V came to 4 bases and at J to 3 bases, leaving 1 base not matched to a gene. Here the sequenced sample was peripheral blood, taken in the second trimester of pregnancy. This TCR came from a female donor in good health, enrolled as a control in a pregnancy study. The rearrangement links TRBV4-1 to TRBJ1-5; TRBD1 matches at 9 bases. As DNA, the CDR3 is TGCGCCAGCAGCCGGACAGGGGTCAATCAGCCCCAGCATTTT. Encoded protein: CASSRTGVNQPQHF.